This T cell receptor beta chain emerged from a study of T cells in Graves' hyperthyroidism and ophthalmopathy. Study observations and caveats: Classification by a 13 V-J model distinguished ophthalmopathy from stable hyperthyroidism.

Germline V CDR1 and CDR2: SQVTM, ANQGSEA. V lost 4 bases, J lost 2 bases, and 6 bases stayed unmatched. The CDR3 is 14 residues long. Amplified TCR beta CDR3 regions derived from RNA transcripts. HTBI primers were employed in a first-round RT-PCR of the TCR CDR3. TCRdb passed the multiplex PCR reads through MiXCR, listing each CDR3 protein once. The table records around 340,000 distinct CDR3 sequences, 15% to 20% of them present only once. This clonotype has at least ten counts. The antigen is undetermined. Sequenced sample: blood. This chain connects TRBV29-1 to TRBJ2-5; 8 bases align to TRBD1. The clonotype originates from a woman aged 40 to 50 with Graves' ophthalmopathy. The CDR3 here is CSVARTGLQETQYF. The CDR3 DNA is TGCAGCGTTGCCCGGACAGGGTTACAAGAGACCCAGTACTTC.